This T cell receptor beta chain was profiled in a study of cytomegalovirus exposure and HLA in healthy donors. Germline CDR1 reads MGHDK; CDR2 reads SYGVNS. CDR3 length: 17 residues. With V trimmed by 2 bases and J by 4 bases, 10 bases remained unmatched. Use of 60 Vbeta and 13 Jbeta primers characterized the PCR. Method: immunoSEQ multiplex PCR; TCRdb's copy keeps in-frame clones and lacks some. This table has roughly 160,000 clones, 76% appearing once. This clonotype was obtained from a man in his 60s in good health and CMV-seronegative. Sequencing input: PBMCs. This chain uses TRBV25-1 with TRBJ2-5, with 10 nucleotides matching TRBD1. Here the CDR3 DNA reads TGTGCCAGCAGTGAAAAAAGAGGGACAGGGGTAGCAGAGACCCAGTACTTC. It encodes CASSEKRGTGVAETQYF.